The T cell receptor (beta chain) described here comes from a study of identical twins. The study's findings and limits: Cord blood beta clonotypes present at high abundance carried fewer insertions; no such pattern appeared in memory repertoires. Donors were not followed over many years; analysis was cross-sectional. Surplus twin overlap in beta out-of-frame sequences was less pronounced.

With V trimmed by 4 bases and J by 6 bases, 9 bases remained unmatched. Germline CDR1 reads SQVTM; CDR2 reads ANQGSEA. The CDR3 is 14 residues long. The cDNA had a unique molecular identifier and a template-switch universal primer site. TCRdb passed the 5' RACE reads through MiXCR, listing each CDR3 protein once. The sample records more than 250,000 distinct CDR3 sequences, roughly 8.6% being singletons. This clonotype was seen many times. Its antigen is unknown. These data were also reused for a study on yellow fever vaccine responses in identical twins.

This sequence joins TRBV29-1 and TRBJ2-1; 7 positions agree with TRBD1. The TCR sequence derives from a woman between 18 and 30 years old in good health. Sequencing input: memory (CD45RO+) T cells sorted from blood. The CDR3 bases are TGCAGCGTTGCCGTCGGACAGGCGGGCAATGAGCAGTTCTTC. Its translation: CSVAVGQAGNEQFF.